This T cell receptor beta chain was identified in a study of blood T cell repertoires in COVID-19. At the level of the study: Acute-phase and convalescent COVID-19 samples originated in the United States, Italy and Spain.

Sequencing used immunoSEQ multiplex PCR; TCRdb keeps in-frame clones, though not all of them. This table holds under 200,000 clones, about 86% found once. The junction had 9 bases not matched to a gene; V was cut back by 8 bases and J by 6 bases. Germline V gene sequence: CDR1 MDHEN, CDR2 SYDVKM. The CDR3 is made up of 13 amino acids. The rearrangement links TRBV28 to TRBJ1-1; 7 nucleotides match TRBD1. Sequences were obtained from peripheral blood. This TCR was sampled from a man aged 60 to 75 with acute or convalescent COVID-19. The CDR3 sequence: CASVTGDRAEAFF. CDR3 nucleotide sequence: TGTGCCAGCGTAACAGGGGATCGGGCTGAAGCTTTCTTT.